These 18 T cell receptor beta chains were all obtained from the same sample, sequenced in a study of tumor and adjacent non-tumor tissue in lung cancer. Three rounds of nested PCR, following a modified ARM-PCR protocol, produced the TCRbeta library. Each CDR3 protein gets one entry after TCRdb re-called the multiplex PCR reads with MiXCR. The sample consists of more than 35,000 distinct CDR3 sequences, around 67% of them appearing once. No cell sorting was done before RNA was extracted from the tissue. Distant lung tissue was collected more than 3 cm away from the tumor edge. Specimen: distant non-tumor lung tissue. All receptors come from a woman in her forties with non-small cell lung cancer.

This clonotype occurred a few times. A read error may produce the germline difference seen at one junction end. The rearrangement links TRBV29-1 to TRBJ2-2, with 8 bases that match TRBD1. Germline CDR1 SQVTM, CDR2 ANQGSEA. This CDR3 spans 15 amino acids. The CDR3 DNA reads TGCAGCGTTGGGGGGCGGACAGGGTTCACCGGGGAGCTGGTTTTT. Translation gives CSVGGRTGFTGELVF.

V usage is TRBV11-2 and J usage is TRBJ2-6, with D perhaps matching TRBD1 (5 bases). Trimming pared 7 bases from V and 17 bases from J, leaving 30 bases between. CDR3 length: 16 residues. The germline V gene encodes CDR1 SGHAT and CDR2 FQNNGV. The CDR3 DNA reads as TGTGCCAGCAACTGGTCAGACCTCTCTGGGGCCAACGTAATGACTTTC. Encoded protein: CASNWSDLSGANVMTF.

Turning to this clonotype: With a much larger clone just one base away, this may be a read error. This likely comes from a read error, as the CDR3 has no conserved phenylalanine or tryptophan at its end. The chain employs TRBV6-4 and TRBJ2-1, with 13 bases lining up with TRBD2. V shed 3 bases, J shed 7 bases, and the junction held 6 bases outside the gene matches. Germline CDR1 reads MRHNA; CDR2 reads SNTAGT. The CDR3 is made up of 16 amino acids. CDR3 DNA sequence: TGTGCCAGCAGTGATTATGGACTAGCGGGGGTTAATGAGCAGTTCCTC. Translation gives CASSDYGLAGVNEQFL.

This clonotype was detected many times. The chain combines TRBV30 with TRBJ2-7, with a weak D call TRBD2 (5 bases). Germline V gene lookup returns CDR1 GTSNPN and CDR2 SVGIG (reference sequence). The CDR3 is made up of 14 amino acids. V lost 3 bases and J 0 bases, leaving 12 bases between the germline ends. CDR3 DNA sequence: TGTGCCTGGAGGGGGTGGGAGAGCTCCTACGAGCAGTACTTC. Translation: CAWRGWESSYEQYF.

This clonotype was seen more than once but under ten times. The V and J genes are TRBV11-2 and TRBJ2-1; D not certain. V lost 2 bases, J lost 4 bases, and 24 bases lay in between. There are 19 residues in the CDR3. Germline V gives CDR1 SGHAT, CDR2 FQNNGV. CDR3 bases: TGTGCCAGCAGCTTATACGAGACCGACCGTAGGCCATATTACAATGAGCAGTTCTTC. This encodes CASSLYETDRRPYYNEQFF.

Of note for this clonotype: This may come from a read error, since a much larger clone is one base off. The chain joins TRBV12-3 or TRBV12-4 to TRBJ2-1; D is perhaps TRBD1 or TRBD2 (6 bases each). The CDR3 is 15 residues long. The CDR3 bases are TGTGCCAGCAGTAAAGGGCTCTGGGGGGACAATGAGCAGTCCTTC. Its translation is CASSKGLWGDNEQSF.

This clonotype was recorded once. This may be a read error: a much more frequent sequence differs by one nucleotide. The CDR3 coding sequence is TGCAGCGCTGAGGGTCAGGGAGCTAACTATGGCTACACCTTC. Translated: CSAEGQGANYGYTF. The chain joins TRBV29-1 to TRBJ1-2, with D tentatively TRBD1 (5 bases). CDR3 size: 14 residues. CDR1 and CDR2 (germline): SQVTM, ANQGSEA. V was trimmed by 7 bases and J by 0 bases, leaving 15 bases between them.

This clonotype has only a few counts. A much larger clone is a single base away; this may be a read error. The conserved final phenylalanine or tryptophan is absent from the CDR3, which likely points to a read error. V and J are TRBV6-6 and TRBJ2-7; tentatively, D is TRBD2 (6 bases). The CDR3 runs 14 residues. Germline CDR1 MNHNY, CDR2 SVGAGI (reference sequence). V lost 2 bases and J 6 bases, leaving 14 bases between the germline ends. The CDR3, as DNA: TGTGCCAGCAGTTACCTCCCGGACTACGGCGAGCAGTACTCC. Its translation: CASSYLPDYGEQYS.

The chain carries TRBV6-6 and TRBJ2-1; the D gene is possibly TRBD2 (7 bases). Trimming removed 6 bases at V and 8 bases at J, with 14 bases between. The germline V gene has CDR1 MNHNY and CDR2 SVGAGI (reference sequence). The CDR3 spans 13 residues. CDR3 region: CASRGGGVDEQFF. For the CDR3, the DNA is TGTGCCAGCAGAGGAGGGGGGGTGGATGAGCAGTTCTTC.

Notes on this clonotype: Being one base from a much bigger clone, this may be a read error. V is TRBV30 and J is TRBJ1-2; D gene ambiguous. The CDR3 runs to 13 residues. Deletions cut 5 bases from V and 4 bases from J, with 14 bases between. From germline, CDR1 is GTSNPN and CDR2 SVGIG (reference sequence). CDR3 amino acids: CAWWKLPPYGYTF. The CDR3, as DNA: TGTGCCTGGTGGAAACTCCCCCCCTATGGCTACACCTTC.

Concerning this clonotype itself: One end of the junction is discordant with germline, which a read error may explain. This rearrangement joins TRBV7-8 to TRBJ2-3, with D possibly being TRBD1 (5 bases). Germline assignment: CDR1 SGHVS and CDR2 FQNEAQ. This CDR3 contains 17 residues. The DNA for the CDR3 is TGTGCCGGCAGCCTGTTCGGACACGCCTCGGAGACAGATACGCAGTATTTT. This codes for CAGSLFGHASETDTQYF.

This clonotype was counted between two and nine times. The chain combines TRBV7-2 with TRBJ2-2; TRBD2 might be the D (5 bases). Germline V gene lookup returns CDR1 SGHTA and CDR2 FQGNSA. This CDR3 is built from 13 residues. Trimming stripped 5 bases from V and 4 bases from J, with 8 bases between. CDR3: CASSPRVTGELFF. In DNA, the CDR3 is TGTGCCAGCAGCCCGAGGGTCACCGGGGAGCTGTTTTTT.

For this clonotype: The missing conserved phenylalanine or tryptophan at the end of this CDR3 makes a read error likely. The rearrangement uses TRBV6-1 and TRBJ1-5; D is unclear. Germline values: CDR1 MNHNS, CDR2 SASEGT. CDR3 length: 15 amino acids. CDR3 nucleotide sequence: TGTGACAGCAGTAGAGAGCAGGTAGATGATCAGCCCCAGCATCTT. This codes for CDSSREQVDDQPQHL.

V gene TRBV12-3 or TRBV12-4 combines with J gene TRBJ1-2, with D perhaps matching TRBD1 (5 bases). This CDR3 spans 14 amino acids. V was trimmed by 7 bases and J by 8 bases, leaving 20 bases between them. CDR3 region: CASITFGHLGGYTF. DNA for the CDR3: TGTGCCAGCATCACCTTCGGACACCTTGGGGGCTACACCTTC.

The chain carries TRBV20-1 and TRBJ1-1; D is unclear. In germline, CDR1 is DFQATT, CDR2 SNEGSKA (reference sequence). CDR3 length equals 12 residues. V lost 0 bases and J 3 bases, leaving 5 bases between the germline ends. CDR3 region: CSAREPDTEAFF. The CDR3 nucleotides are TGCAGTGCTAGAGAGCCGGACACTGAAGCTTTCTTT.

This clonotype has only a few counts. The chain couples TRBV9 to TRBJ2-2, with TRBD2 matching over 13 bases. The V and J ends lost 0 bases and 3 bases, in that order; junction bases with no gene match: 11. CDR3 length: 20 residues. The germline V gene encodes CDR1 SGDLS and CDR2 YYNGEE. CDR3 DNA sequence: TGTGCCAGCAGCGTAGGACTAGCGGGAGGCTCTGGGAGTTACACCGGGGAGCTGTTTTTT. Its translation is CASSVGLAGGSGSYTGELFF.

About this clonotype: An end of the junction does not agree with germline; a read error may underlie this. The J gene is TRBJ1-3, the V gene TRBV6-5, with TRBD1 identical over 10 bases. Germline V gives CDR1 MNHEY, CDR2 SVGAGI. The CDR3 runs 14 residues. The CDR3 sequence is CASSSDRGRNSIYF. CDR3 coding DNA: TGTGCCAGCAGTAGCGACAGGGGGCGGAACAGCATATATTTT.

This chain joins TRBV20-1 and TRBJ2-5, with D maybe TRBD2 (6 bases). Per germline, CDR1 DFQATT and CDR2 SNEGSKA (reference sequence). The CDR3 extends over 11 amino acids. Deletions cut 6 bases from V and 9 bases from J, with 14 bases between. CDR3 loop: CSADTRLAQYF. The CDR3 region has the DNA TGCAGTGCAGACACCAGACTAGCCCAGTACTTC.